The present T cell receptor (beta chain) was sequenced within a study of neurological immune-mediated disorders. Overall study findings and caveats: The most TCR clonal expansion was seen in HTLV-1-associated myelopathy, and the least was seen in multiple sclerosis, which fell below healthy controls.

This clonotype is medium-sized. The antigen is undetermined. CDR1 is SEHNR, CDR2 FQNEAQ, per germline (reference sequence). The CDR3 is 15 amino acids. Trimming shortened V by 5 bases and J by 2 bases, and 14 bases separated the two germline ends. The output of every sequencing run, over 160 million TCR-beta sequences, came from 15-18 subjects. TCRdb ran MiXCR on the 5' RACE reads and lists one entry per CDR3 protein. The sample yields tens of thousands of distinct CDR3 sequences, 9.5% to 12% seen once. Time point given: longitudinal time-point 1 (baseline). The V and J genes are TRBV7-9 and TRBJ2-3; TRBD1 might be the D (8 bases). Sequencing used PBMCs. This TCR derives from a male donor with HTLV-1-associated myelopathy (HAM/TSP). The CDR3 spells CASSRTGGATDTQYF. The CDR3 nucleotides are TGTGCCAGCAGCCGAACAGGGGGGGCCACAGATACGCAGTATTTT.